This T cell receptor (beta chain) was identified in a study of shared clonotypes between healthy human individuals (dated by TCRdb to the early 2020s). In the study overall: The cohort comprised a couple of women and three men aged 18 to 49 years. Per donor, three plates each were used for CD4 naive and CD4 memory, two for CD8 naive, and one for CD8 memory. To estimate repertoire size and how much clonotype sharing occurs between individuals, the study deeply sequenced the blood TCR repertoires of five healthy adults. To increase sequencing depth and limit assay-specific biases, different laboratories used diverse techniques to prepare libraries and sequence TCR repertoires. Leukapheresis yielded between about 0.94 and 9 billion PBMCs per donor. On the study overall, not on this receptor specifically: Estimated clonotype richness was generally larger for naive than for memory subsets. Only blood was sampled, and tissue TCR repertoires likely differ from those in blood. Even with the large sequencing depth, rarefaction of the sorted-subset datasets indicated that sequencing was incomplete. Because the study included only a small number of donors, the genetic and exposure-history diversity represented was limited. Sharing across a few donors was observed for 5% to 6.5% of naive CD4, over 3% of naive CD8, over 2% of memory CD4, and over 0.3% of memory CD8 clonotypes. Pairwise subsampling indicated that sequencing depth was expected to affect the degree of clonotype sharing among donors. Higher generation probabilities were observed for clonotypes shared by all four sorted-subset donors than for non-shared clonotypes.

Its CDR3 holds 16 amino acids, cysteine through phenylalanine. Left in the record is the CDR3 DNA by itself, 48 bases read in frame from the first base. The junction shows trimming of 5 bases on V and 3 bases on J, plus 19 bases between the germline ends. CDR1 and CDR2 were assigned from the germline V gene (reference sequence) as PRHDT and FYEKMQ. CD8 naive samples were obtained by positive selection for CCR7 among CD45RO-negative cells, yielding a CD45RA+CCR7+ population from which TemRA cells were excluded. Donors were healthy HIV-negative adults with no recently reported acute infections or vaccinations. Every donor was a Caucasian adult living in Nashville, Tennessee, USA. Blood was collected by leukapheresis, and PBMCs were isolated by Ficoll-Histopaque density gradient centrifugation and then cryopreserved in liquid nitrogen vapor phase. Purity and quantity of every magnetically sorted T cell population were checked by analytical flow cytometry. From each sorted fraction, genomic DNA was isolated and quantified by UV absorbance on a Nanodrop 2000c.

Using the deep immunoSEQ assay, multiplex PCR amplified TCR CDR3 regions from genomic DNA. Genomic DNA extracted from each cell subset was distributed evenly over all wells of several immunoSEQ 96-well plates, and each plate served as one replicate. For sorted subsets, 200 to 250 ng of genomic DNA, equivalent to about 30,000 T cell genomes, went into each replicate PCR. Purified libraries were measured with a Qubit 3.0 fluorometer, size-checked on a Bioanalyzer 2100, and measured again with the KAPA Library Quantification kit. A separate single-read 150-cycle Illumina NextSeq 550 flow cell was used to sequence each immunoSEQ 96-well plate. As for the original processing: Because the immunoSEQ output held only junctional sequences and lacked quality scores, the filtering could not match the filtering applied to full-length reads. To assign V/J genes and CDR3, sequences were annotated against IMGT germline references using PyIR, a Python wrapper for IgBLAST v1.9. Reads were removed for weak V/J assignments (E-value above 1e-6), missing CDR3, stop codons, out-of-frame junctions, or ambiguous translated residues. V3J clonotypes were defined as sequences sharing the same inferred V gene, J gene, and CDR3 amino acid sequence. The percentage overlap between two repertoires was calculated by dividing the number of shared unique clonotypes by the size of the smaller repertoire. Three approaches were used to assess repertoire richness: RTK rarefaction, the Chao1 estimator, and Recon v2.1 estimates of unobserved clonotypes. Generation probabilities for all TCRbeta clonotypes obtained by the gDNA method from a handful of donors were computed using OLGA. Imported from immuneACCESS, the table was reduced by TCRdb to in-frame sequences with V and J called. These copies leave out some clones; in studies compared against another copy, an unresolved V gene accounts for under half, and the cause of the remainder is not known. V and J calls and clone size follow that table, whereas D and trimming were derived from the DNA. The sample table holds under 2,000,000 clones, of which roughly 94% were seen once. The ten largest account for 1% to 1.5% of the sample.

As for this clone: Its target antigen remains unknown. Nothing much larger sits one base from this clone, and base qualities are not available.

Recombination joined TRBV13 with TRBJ1-1, and the D gene may be TRBD1, 6 bases matching. The receptor was isolated from a man in his late teens or twenties in good health. The source material was naive CD8+ T cells sorted from blood. The cell subset or site label, as the study defines it: CD45RA+CCR7+. The encoded CDR3 is CASSLKGVGVDTEAFF. The nucleotide sequence is TGTGCCAGCAGCCTGAAGGGGGTTGGCGTGGACACTGAAGCTTTCTTT.